The rows below give T cell receptor beta chains drawn from one sample of a study of blood T cell repertoires in COVID-19. Using immunoSEQ multiplex PCR, the repertoire was profiled, and TCRdb retains in-frame clones only, with some absent. The sample carries some 340,000 clones, 90% recorded once. Source material: PBMCs or T cells enriched from blood (not recorded which). These TCRs come from a woman in her twenties or thirties who had been exposed to COVID-19. The CDR3 runs from the conserved cysteine through the conserved F or W. The order of the fields is D gene, J gene, clone size, V gene, CDR3 protein, CDR3 DNA. D genes are given only for firm matches. For some rows the clone size is stated as once, few or many, or as a class when expanded; others skip it.

d_call: TRBD1
j_call: TRBJ2-2
clone_size: .
v_call: TRBV6-4
cdr3_aa: CASSGQQGAGELFF
cdr3_nt: TGTGCCAGCAGTGGACAACAGGGGGCCGGGGAGCTGTTTTTT

d_call: .
j_call: TRBJ2-2
clone_size: .
v_call: TRBV6-6
cdr3_aa: CASKQLKGDTGELFF
cdr3_nt: TGTGCCAGCAAACAACTGAAGGGGGACACCGGGGAGCTGTTTTTT

d_call: TRBD2
j_call: TRBJ2-7
clone_size: .
v_call: TRBV19
cdr3_aa: CASSSSGDTYEQYF
cdr3_nt: TGTGCCAGTAGCTCTAGCGGGGATACCTACGAGCAGTACTTC

d_call: .
j_call: TRBJ1-2
clone_size: .
v_call: TRBV4-3
cdr3_aa: CASSQDPQGLYGYTF
cdr3_nt: TGCGCCAGCAGCCAAGACCCCCAGGGGCTGTATGGCTACACCTTC

d_call: .
j_call: TRBJ1-1
clone_size: .
v_call: TRBV6-2/TRBV6-3
cdr3_aa: CASSYSDSLNTEAFF
cdr3_nt: TGTGCCAGCAGTTACTCAGACAGCTTGAACACTGAAGCTTTCTTT

d_call: TRBD1
j_call: TRBJ1-1
clone_size: .
v_call: TRBV4-1
cdr3_aa: CASSQTDRVNTEAFF
cdr3_nt: TGCGCCAGCAGCCAGACGGACAGGGTGAACACTGAAGCTTTCTTT

d_call: .
j_call: TRBJ2-3
clone_size: .
v_call: TRBV11-3
cdr3_aa: CASSLGQGTDTQYF
cdr3_nt: TGTGCCAGCAGCTTAGGGCAGGGCACAGATACGCAGTATTTT

d_call: TRBD1
j_call: TRBJ2-7
clone_size: .
v_call: TRBV28
cdr3_aa: CASSSPGTGIYEQYF
cdr3_nt: TGTGCCAGCAGCTCCCCCGGGACAGGGATCTACGAGCAGTACTTC

d_call: .
j_call: TRBJ2-5
clone_size: .
v_call: TRBV18
cdr3_aa: CASSPTDLKETQYF
cdr3_nt: TGTGCCAGCTCACCGACGGACTTGAAAGAGACCCAGTACTTC

d_call: TRBD2
j_call: TRBJ2-7
clone_size: .
v_call: TRBV30
cdr3_aa: CAWSPGRGVYEQYF
cdr3_nt: TGTGCCTGGAGCCCGGGGAGGGGAGTCTACGAGCAGTACTTC

d_call: .
j_call: TRBJ2-7
clone_size: .
v_call: TRBV18
cdr3_aa: CASSPGAGYHEQYF
cdr3_nt: TGTGCCAGCTCACCAGGGGCAGGGTACCACGAGCAGTACTTC

d_call: TRBD2
j_call: TRBJ2-2
clone_size: .
v_call: TRBV4-1
cdr3_aa: CASSHRRGWDGELFF
cdr3_nt: TGCGCCAGCAGCCACCGGCGGGGGTGGGACGGGGAGCTGTTTTTT

d_call: .
j_call: TRBJ1-6
clone_size: .
v_call: TRBV5-4
cdr3_aa: CASSSTGYTYNSPLHF
cdr3_nt: TGTGCCAGCAGCTCCACAGGGTACACCTATAATTCACCCCTCCACTTT

d_call: .
j_call: TRBJ1-4
clone_size: .
v_call: TRBV4-1
cdr3_aa: CASSQVRQGSEKLFF
cdr3_nt: TGCGCCAGCAGCCAAGTCCGGCAGGGAAGCGAAAAACTGTTTTTT

d_call: .
j_call: TRBJ1-1
clone_size: .
v_call: TRBV21-1
cdr3_aa: CASSKFDPARENTEAFF
cdr3_nt: TGTGCCAGCAGCAAATTCGACCCAGCCCGGGAGAACACTGAAGCTTTCTTT

d_call: TRBD2
j_call: TRBJ2-5
clone_size: once
v_call: TRBV6-6
cdr3_aa: CASRGTSRGQETQYF
cdr3_nt: TGTGCCAGCAGGGGGACTAGCCGGGGCCAAGAGACCCAGTACTTC

d_call: TRBD2
j_call: TRBJ2-1
clone_size: .
v_call: TRBV7-2
cdr3_aa: CASGPLAGGFNNEQFF
cdr3_nt: TGTGCCAGCGGGCCTTTAGCGGGGGGTTTCAACAATGAGCAGTTCTTC

d_call: .
j_call: TRBJ1-2
clone_size: .
v_call: TRBV5-8
cdr3_aa: CASRPPQGYYGYTF
cdr3_nt: TGTGCCAGCAGACCTCCCCAGGGATACTATGGCTACACCTTC

d_call: .
j_call: TRBJ1-6
clone_size: .
v_call: TRBV3-1/TRBV3-2
cdr3_aa: CASSGEGSPLHF
cdr3_nt: TGTGCCAGCAGCGGTGAGGGATCACCCCTCCACTTT

d_call: .
j_call: TRBJ2-7
clone_size: .
v_call: TRBV6-1
cdr3_aa: CASSEDPRYEQYF
cdr3_nt: TGTGCCAGCAGTGAAGATCCCCGGTACGAGCAGTACTTC

d_call: .
j_call: TRBJ2-7
clone_size: few
v_call: TRBV15
cdr3_aa: CATSRDRGLGEQYF
cdr3_nt: TGTGCCACCAGCAGAGACCGGGGTCTTGGCGAGCAGTACTTC

d_call: .
j_call: TRBJ2-7
clone_size: .
v_call: TRBV5-1
cdr3_aa: CASKHEDYEQYF
cdr3_nt: TGCGCCAGCAAACACGAAGACTACGAGCAGTACTTC

d_call: TRBD1
j_call: TRBJ1-2
clone_size: .
v_call: TRBV2
cdr3_aa: CARGQGGSYGYTF
cdr3_nt: TGTGCCAGGGGACAGGGCGGGTCCTATGGCTACACCTTC

d_call: TRBD1
j_call: TRBJ1-1
clone_size: .
v_call: TRBV5-1
cdr3_aa: CASSIGQGGTEAFF
cdr3_nt: TGCGCCAGCAGCATAGGACAGGGAGGGACTGAAGCTTTCTTT

d_call: TRBD1
j_call: TRBJ1-5
clone_size: .
v_call: TRBV19
cdr3_aa: CASSVTGTGVMRPQHF
cdr3_nt: TGTGCCAGTAGTGTCACCGGGACAGGGGTAATGCGGCCCCAGCATTTT

d_call: .
j_call: TRBJ1-5
clone_size: .
v_call: TRBV6-5
cdr3_aa: CASSYERGSNQPQHF
cdr3_nt: TGTGCCAGCAGTTACGAAAGGGGGAGCAATCAGCCCCAGCATTTT

d_call: TRBD1
j_call: TRBJ2-7
clone_size: .
v_call: TRBV10-3
cdr3_aa: CAIQGTATYEQYF
cdr3_nt: TGTGCCATCCAAGGGACAGCGACCTACGAGCAGTACTTC

d_call: .
j_call: TRBJ1-2
clone_size: .
v_call: TRBV6-5
cdr3_aa: CASTRGYGYTF
cdr3_nt: TGTGCCAGCACCCGGGGCTATGGCTACACCTTC

d_call: .
j_call: TRBJ1-5
clone_size: .
v_call: TRBV21-1
cdr3_aa: CASSRTGVGNQPQHF
cdr3_nt: TGTGCCAGCAGTCGGACAGGGGTCGGCAATCAGCCCCAGCATTTT

d_call: TRBD2
j_call: TRBJ2-7
clone_size: .
v_call: TRBV7-2
cdr3_aa: CASSPKGRGSWNEQYF
cdr3_nt: TGTGCCAGCAGCCCTAAAGGGAGGGGCAGTTGGAACGAGCAGTACTTC

d_call: TRBD1
j_call: TRBJ1-1
clone_size: .
v_call: TRBV4-1
cdr3_aa: CASSQVGTGITEAFF
cdr3_nt: TGCGCCAGCAGCCAAGTGGGGACAGGTATCACTGAAGCTTTCTTT

d_call: .
j_call: TRBJ1-6
clone_size: .
v_call: TRBV5-6
cdr3_aa: CASSLGRGYNSPLHF
cdr3_nt: TGTGCCAGCAGCTTAGGAAGGGGCTATAATTCACCCCTCCACTTT

d_call: TRBD1
j_call: TRBJ1-2
clone_size: .
v_call: TRBV9
cdr3_aa: CASSTRQGYGYTF
cdr3_nt: TGTGCCAGCAGCACCCGACAGGGCTATGGCTACACCTTC

d_call: .
j_call: TRBJ2-1
clone_size: .
v_call: TRBV7-2
cdr3_aa: CASSLDRSNSDEQFF
cdr3_nt: TGTGCCAGCAGCTTAGATCGCTCAAATAGCGATGAGCAGTTCTTC

d_call: .
j_call: TRBJ1-4
clone_size: .
v_call: TRBV10-3
cdr3_aa: CAISDKTGGGEKLFF
cdr3_nt: TGTGCCATCAGTGATAAGACGGGAGGAGGTGAAAAACTGTTTTTT

d_call: .
j_call: TRBJ2-5
clone_size: .
v_call: TRBV18
cdr3_aa: CASSPYQTGGGGGETQYF
cdr3_nt: TGTGCCAGCTCACCGTACCAAACCGGTGGAGGGGGCGGAGAGACCCAGTACTTC

d_call: .
j_call: TRBJ2-1
clone_size: once
v_call: TRBV21-1
cdr3_aa: CASSKKQLAGERDEQFF
cdr3_nt: TGTGCCAGCAGCAAAAAGCAACTAGCGGGGGAACGGGATGAGCAGTTCTTC

d_call: .
j_call: TRBJ2-7
clone_size: once
v_call: TRBV4-1
cdr3_aa: CASSQDAGSYSYEQYF
cdr3_nt: TGCGCCAGCAGCCAAGATGCAGGGTCCTACTCCTACGAGCAGTACTTC

d_call: .
j_call: TRBJ1-6
clone_size: .
v_call: TRBV5-1
cdr3_aa: CASSQRTMYNSPLHF
cdr3_nt: TGCGCCAGCAGCCAGCGGACGATGTATAATTCACCCCTCCACTTT

d_call: TRBD2
j_call: TRBJ2-5
clone_size: .
v_call: TRBV27
cdr3_aa: CASSGRGGAETQYF
cdr3_nt: TGTGCCAGCAGTGGGCGGGGGGGGGCGGAGACCCAGTACTTC

d_call: .
j_call: TRBJ2-2
clone_size: .
v_call: TRBV7-9
cdr3_aa: CASSQGKNTGELFF
cdr3_nt: TGTGCCAGCAGTCAGGGGAAGAACACCGGGGAGCTGTTTTTT

d_call: .
j_call: TRBJ1-2
clone_size: .
v_call: TRBV4-3
cdr3_aa: CASSQDMFRWTVHNYGYTF
cdr3_nt: TGCGCCAGCAGCCAAGACATGTTTCGTTGGACAGTACATAACTATGGCTACACCTTC

d_call: .
j_call: TRBJ1-6
clone_size: .
v_call: TRBV5-1
cdr3_aa: CASSLGHRMPLHF
cdr3_nt: TGCGCCAGCAGCTTGGGACACCGGATGCCCCTCCACTTT

d_call: .
j_call: TRBJ1-1
clone_size: .
v_call: TRBV7-2
cdr3_aa: CASSLVPGGVRITEAFF
cdr3_nt: TGTGCCAGCAGCTTAGTACCGGGAGGGGTAAGGATCACTGAAGCTTTCTTT

d_call: .
j_call: TRBJ1-2
clone_size: .
v_call: TRBV10-3
cdr3_aa: CAISELSFGEGKGYTF
cdr3_nt: TGTGCCATCAGTGAGCTGTCTTTCGGGGAGGGAAAGGGCTACACCTTC

d_call: .
j_call: TRBJ1-3
clone_size: .
v_call: TRBV2
cdr3_aa: CASSYAGNTIYF
cdr3_nt: TGTGCCAGCAGTTATGCTGGAAACACCATATATTTT

d_call: .
j_call: TRBJ1-1
clone_size: .
v_call: TRBV7-9
cdr3_aa: CASSSSGQLNTEAFF
cdr3_nt: TGTGCCAGCAGCTCCAGTGGACAGTTGAACACTGAAGCTTTCTTT